Shown below are 30 T cell receptor beta chains from a single sample sequenced in a study of OX40 agonist ivuxolimab in advanced cancers. Generated by immunoSEQ multiplex PCR, the TCRdb table keeps only in-frame clones and is missing some. The repertoire includes approximately 82,000 clones, around 84% of them detected once, and around 6% sits in the top ten. Sequenced material: CD4+ or CD8+ T cells sorted from blood, taken in a trial of the OX40 agonist ivuxolimab. These receptors came from an adult with an advanced solid tumor such as melanoma, head and neck, liver or kidney cancer.

The gene calls are TRBV7-9 and TRBJ2-5; D is ambiguous. V lost 0 bases, J lost 6 bases, and 8 bases lay in between. CDR1 is SEHNR and CDR2 is FQNEAQ in the germline V gene (reference sequence). The CDR3 has 13 amino acids. The CDR3 DNA reads TGTGCCAGCAGCTTAGCTGAGCCGAAGACCCAGTACTTC. Protein product: CASSLAEPKTQYF.

The chain combines TRBV6-1 with TRBJ1-5; D is unclear. Trimming took 1 base from V and 0 from J, leaving 7 bases between them. This CDR3 region has 15 residues. CDR1 is MNHNS, CDR2 SASEGT, per germline. In DNA, the CDR3 is TGTGCCAGCAGTGAAGTCCCAAATAGCAATCAGCCCCAGCATTTT. Translation gives CASSEVPNSNQPQHF.

The chain joins TRBV5-1 to TRBJ2-5; possible D gene TRBD2, 5 bases. Looked up from germline, CDR1 is SGHRS and CDR2 is YFSETQ. Trimming removed 0 bases at V and 5 bases at J, with 14 bases between. This CDR3 spans 15 amino acids. The CDR3 here is CASSLAEGMSETQYF. The DNA of the CDR3 is TGCGCCAGCAGCTTGGCCGAGGGTATGTCGGAGACCCAGTACTTC.

The chain couples TRBV30 to TRBJ2-5, with 8 positions matching TRBD1. Germline values: CDR1 GTSNPN, CDR2 SVGIG (reference sequence). With V trimmed by 2 bases and J by 2 bases, 7 bases remained unmatched. This CDR3 region has 15 residues. The CDR3, as DNA: TGTGCCTGGAGTAAAACAGGGGGTACGCAAGAGACCCAGTACTTC. Its protein product is CAWSKTGGTQETQYF. The full variable domain, in which reference TRBV30 and TRBJ2-5 provide the parts outside the CDR3, is SQTIHQWPATLVQPVGSPLSLECTVEGTSNPNLYWYRQAAGRGLQLLFYSVGIGQISSEVPQNLSASRPQDRQFILSSKKLLLSDSGFYLCAWSKTGGTQETQYFGPGTRLLVL.

This clone turned up a few times. This chain connects TRBV19 to TRBJ1-2; TRBD1 aligns across 8 bases. The CDR3 has 12 amino acids. Germline lookup yields CDR1 LNHDA and CDR2 SQIVND (reference sequence). With V trimmed by 5 bases and J by 8 bases, 4 bases remained unmatched. The CDR3 sequence: CASSFQGAGYTF. The CDR3 DNA follows: TGTGCCAGTAGTTTCCAGGGGGCGGGCTACACCTTC.

This chain links TRBV7-3 with TRBJ2-7; 8 bases match TRBD1. With 2 bases clipped from V and 9 bases from J, the junction kept 18 bases outside the gene matches. The germline V gene encodes CDR1 SGHTA and CDR2 FQGTGA. The CDR3 runs to 17 residues. The CDR3 DNA sequence: TGTGCCAGCAGCTTATTATTTGGGGGCCCCTCAGGGGGCGGGCAGTACTTC. This translates into CASSLLFGGPSGGGQYF.

The V call is TRBV7-2, the J call TRBJ2-5, with D unresolved. The CDR3 totals 15 residues. V was clipped by 1 base and J by 4 bases, with 13 bases between them. CDR1 and CDR2 from the germline V gene are SGHTA and FQGNSA. The CDR3 region is CASSLEAARRETQYF. CDR3 sequence (DNA): TGTGCCAGCAGCTTAGAGGCAGCCCGAAGAGAGACCCAGTACTTC. Combining the CDR3 with reference TRBV7-2 and TRBJ2-5 gives the whole variable domain GAGVSQSPSNKVTEKGKDVELRCDPISGHTALYWYRQSLGQGLEFLIYFQGNSAPDKSGLPSDRFSAERTGGSVSTLTIQRTQQEDSAVYLCASSLEAARRETQYFGPGTRLLVL.

This clone was observed a few times. This chain connects TRBV9 to TRBJ2-5; no firm D call. The V end was cut by 3 bases, the J end by 3 bases, with 9 bases between. CDR3 size: 13 residues. Germline V CDR1 and CDR2: SGDLS, YYNGEE. CDR3 nucleotides: TGTGCCAGCAGCGAAGGTGCAGAAGAGACCCAGTACTTC. This codes for CASSEGAEETQYF. Complete variable domain (other parts from reference TRBV9 and TRBJ2-5): DSGVTQTPKHLITATGQRVTLRCSPRSGDLSVYWYQQSLDQGLQFLIQYYNGEERAKGNILERFSAQQFPDLHSELNLSSLELGDSALYFCASSEGAEETQYFGPGTRLLVL.

J is TRBJ2-7 and V is TRBV7-2; D gene uncertain. The ends were cut back, 1 base at V and 1 base at J, with 5 bases in the middle. The V gene's germline CDR1 is SGHTA and CDR2 FQGNSA. The CDR3 loop spans 13 amino acids. CDR3 sequence: CASSLGRSYEQYF. CDR3 DNA: TGTGCCAGCAGCTTAGGGAGATCCTACGAGCAGTACTTC.

The chain recombines TRBV18 with TRBJ1-1, with TRBD1 matching 9 bases. J lost 2 bases, V lost 4 bases, and 5 bases had no gene match. Germline V gene sequence: CDR1 KGHSH, CDR2 LQKENI. The CDR3 runs 15 residues. CDR3 in DNA: TGTGCCAGCTCACAACAGGGACAGGGAAACACTGAAGCTTTCTTT. It encodes CASSQQGQGNTEAFF.

The V gene is TRBV6-1, the J gene TRBJ1-2, with D tentatively TRBD1 (6 bases). The CDR3 is made up of 13 amino acids. The V end was cut by 6 bases, the J end by 4 bases, with 12 bases between. Germline CDR1 is MNHNS and CDR2 is SASEGT. CDR3 DNA sequence: TGTGCCAGCAGCCCAAGGGGGAGCTATGGCTACACCTTC. It encodes CASSPRGSYGYTF.

The genes are TRBV6-1 and TRBJ1-4; D is unclear. The CDR3 loop spans 13 amino acids. V was clipped by 8 bases and J by 10 bases, with 17 bases between them. Germline V gives CDR1 MNHNS, CDR2 SASEGT. CDR3 in amino acids: CASHGPSKGKLFF. CDR3 coding DNA: TGTGCCAGCCACGGACCCTCGAAGGGAAAACTGTTTTTT.

The chain is built from TRBV7-9 and TRBJ2-3; 9 bases map to TRBD2. In germline, CDR1 is SEHNR, CDR2 FQNEAQ (reference sequence). With V trimmed by 6 bases and J by 1 base, 2 bases remained unmatched. The CDR3 is made up of 14 amino acids. This CDR3 reads CASSIAGGTDTQYF. CDR3 coding DNA: TGTGCCAGCAGTATAGCGGGGGGCACAGATACGCAGTATTTT. The whole variable domain, remainder taken from reference TRBV7-9 and TRBJ2-3, is DTGVSQNPRHKITKRGQNVTFRCDPISEHNRLYWYRQTLGQGPEFLTYFQNEAQLEKSRLLSDRFSAERPKGSFSTLEIQRTEQGDSAMYLCASSIAGGTDTQYFGPGTRLTVL.

The V gene is TRBV14, the J gene TRBJ1-1; D may be TRBD1 (6 bases). Germline CDR1 is SGHDN and CDR2 is FVKESK. V dropped 4 bases and J dropped 2 bases, with 17 bases sitting between them. The CDR3 length is 16 residues. CDR3 amino acids: CASSPVGNRANTEAFF. CDR3 DNA: TGTGCCAGCAGCCCCGTCGGGAACAGGGCTAACACTGAAGCTTTCTTT. The full variable domain, rest sourced from reference TRBV14 and TRBJ1-1, is EAGVTQFPSHSVIEKGQTVTLRCDPISGHDNLYWYRRVMGKEIKFLLHFVKESKQDESGMPNNRFLAERTGGTYSTLKVQPAELEDSGVYFCASSPVGNRANTEAFFGQGTRLTVV.

This clone was recorded a few times. The chain recombines TRBV10-2 with TRBJ2-5; D call uncertain. Between the trimmed V and J ends, which lost 3 bases and 5 bases, there was a span of 10 bases. CDR1 and CDR2 (germline): WSHSY, SAAADI. The CDR3 covers 13 residues. The CDR3 here is CASSDYGSETQYF. Written as DNA, the CDR3 is TGCGCCAGCAGTGACTACGGTTCGGAGACCCAGTACTTC.

The rearrangement links TRBV6-1 to TRBJ2-1; the match to TRBD2 covers 10 bases. Trimming cost V 2 bases and J 9 bases; bases outside gene matches: 4. Germline loops: CDR1 MNHNS, CDR2 SASEGT. This CDR3 region has 14 residues. CDR3 in amino acids: CASSETSGNPEQFF. The CDR3 DNA reads as TGTGCCAGCAGTGAAACTAGCGGGAACCCTGAGCAGTTCTTC.

The chain combines TRBV5-6 with TRBJ2-7; D not certain. V shed 3 bases and J shed 3 bases, with 7 bases lying between them. Per the germline V gene, CDR1 is SGHDT and CDR2 is YYEEEE. This CDR3 comprises 12 residues. Here the CDR3 reads CASSSIDYEQYF. DNA of the CDR3: TGTGCCAGCAGCTCCATCGACTACGAGCAGTACTTC.

V gene TRBV7-2 combines with J gene TRBJ1-2, with 11 bases aligning to TRBD1. The V gene end was trimmed by 2 bases and the J gene end by 8 bases; junction bases not matched to a gene: 4. Germline V CDR1 and CDR2: SGHTA, FQGNSA. The CDR3 extends over 14 amino acids. The CDR3 loop reads CASSLQGQGEGYTF. Written as DNA, the CDR3 is TGTGCCAGCAGCTTACAGGGACAGGGGGAGGGCTACACCTTC.

V gene TRBV6-1 combines with J gene TRBJ2-3, with TRBD1 as a possible D gene (6 bases). Germline CDR1 reads MNHNS; CDR2 reads SASEGT. V lost 4 bases to trimming and J lost 1 base, with 12 bases between them. The CDR3 contains 15 residues. The CDR3 is CASSANRAGTDTQYF. For the CDR3, the DNA is TGTGCCAGCAGTGCAAACAGGGCAGGCACAGATACGCAGTATTTT.

This rearrangement joins TRBV11-3 to TRBJ1-1; D uncertain. Looked up from germline, CDR1 is SGHNT and CDR2 is YENEEA. This CDR3 is built from 14 residues. V was clipped by 7 bases and J by 0 bases, with 12 bases between them. The CDR3 nucleotides read TGTGCCAGCACCCCATTGACCTTGAACACTGAAGCTTTCTTT. The encoded protein is CASTPLTLNTEAFF.

The V and J genes are TRBV7-8 and TRBJ2-7; 7 positions match TRBD1. CDR1 and CDR2 (germline): SGHVS, FQNEAQ. CDR3 length: 14 residues. With 1 base clipped from V and 3 bases from J, the junction kept 3 bases outside the gene matches. Here the CDR3 reads CASSLGTGNYEQYF. The CDR3 region has the DNA TGTGCCAGCAGCTTAGGGACAGGCAACTACGAGCAGTACTTC.

The V and J genes are TRBV2 and TRBJ2-5; perhaps TRBD1 as D (7 bases). Trimming pared 6 bases from V and 5 bases from J, leaving 16 bases between. Germline V gene data show CDR1 as SNHLY and CDR2 as FYNNEI. This CDR3 is 14 amino acids long. The CDR3 loop reads CASREIQGRETQYF. CDR3 DNA sequence: TGTGCCAGCAGAGAAATACAGGGGAGGGAGACCCAGTACTTC.

The V and J genes are TRBV5-1 and TRBJ2-7, with 9 bases that match TRBD1. Germline loops: CDR1 SGHRS, CDR2 YFSETQ. CDR3 size: 13 residues. The junction had 4 bases not matched to a gene; V was cut back by 4 bases and J by 5 bases. CDR3 nucleotides: TGCGCCAGCAGCCCGGGGACAGGGCACGAGCAGTACTTC. It specifies CASSPGTGHEQYF.

The V and J genes are TRBV19 and TRBJ1-2; a weak D match, TRBD1 (5 bases). V lost 5 bases and J lost 4, with 14 bases in between. The CDR3 is 14 amino acids. The germline gives CDR1 LNHDA, CDR2 SQIVND (reference sequence). CDR3 nucleotide sequence: TGTGCCAGTAGTTCCGGACACCGCGGCTATGGCTACACCTTC. Translation gives CASSSGHRGYGYTF.

V and J are TRBV6-5 and TRBJ2-5, with D possibly matching TRBD1 (5 bases). The V gene's germline CDR1 is MNHEY and CDR2 SVGAGI. This CDR3 has 14 residues. The V and J ends lost 5 bases and 2 bases respectively, with 12 bases between them. CDR3 loop: CASSRGFGQETQYF. CDR3 bases: TGTGCCAGCAGTAGGGGTTTTGGGCAAGAGACCCAGTACTTC.

The chain is built from TRBV29-1 and TRBJ2-6; D is perhaps TRBD1 (6 bases). V shed 3 bases and J shed 0 bases, with 18 bases lying between them. The germline V gene encodes CDR1 SQVTM and CDR2 ANQGSEA. This CDR3 is built from 18 residues. The CDR3 DNA follows: TGCAGCGTTGAGGTGGGACACCTCAGCTCCTCTGGGGCCAACGTCCTGACTTTC. This gives the protein CSVEVGHLSSSGANVLTF.

The chain carries TRBV10-3 and TRBJ2-3; possibly TRBD1 or TRBD2 for D (6 bases each). Germline V CDR1 and CDR2: ENHRY, SYGVKD. V was trimmed by 8 bases and J by 2 bases, leaving 17 bases between them. This CDR3 region has 15 residues. The CDR3 nucleotides read TGTGCCATCGGAGGGCAGGGGCTTAACACAGATACGCAGTATTTT. Its protein product is CAIGGQGLNTDTQYF.

This chain joins TRBV11-2 and TRBJ2-7; D ambiguous. Deletions cut 1 base from V and 6 bases from J, with 10 bases between. The CDR3 spans 13 residues. In germline, CDR1 is SGHAT, CDR2 FQNNGV. The CDR3, as DNA: TGTGCCAGCAGCTTAGGACCTCTGGGCGAGCAGTACTTC. This encodes CASSLGPLGEQYF.

The chain links TRBV27 to TRBJ1-4; 11 bases line up with TRBD1. The germline V gene has CDR1 MNHEY and CDR2 SMNVEV (reference sequence). Trimming took 5 bases from V and 6 from J; bases not matched to a gene: 5. CDR3 length: 15 residues. The CDR3, as DNA: TGTGCCAGCAGTCAGTGGACAGGGGGCGATGAAAAACTGTTTTTT. This encodes CASSQWTGGDEKLFF.

This clone was seen a single time. The chain employs TRBV2 and TRBJ2-5; D is uncertain. The CDR3 has 14 amino acids. Germline V gives CDR1 SNHLY, CDR2 FYNNEI. The V end lost 7 bases, the J end lost 2 bases, and 14 bases lay between the germline ends. The CDR3 sequence is CASTLQYRQETQYF. For the CDR3, the DNA is TGTGCCAGCACCTTACAGTACCGACAAGAGACCCAGTACTTC.